This entry features one T cell receptor beta chain sequence. Some clones are missing from TCRdb's copy, which holds only in-frame ones; the method was immunoSEQ multiplex PCR. The table has about 270,000 clones, 80% to 90% seen once; the top ten hold about 2.2%. The data stem from a study of blood T cell repertoires in COVID-19. Trimming cost V 4 bases and J 8 bases; bases outside gene matches: 4. The CDR3 totals 14 residues. The germline gives CDR1 SGHAT, CDR2 FQNNGV. The V gene is TRBV11-2, the J gene TRBJ2-1, with TRBD1 identical over 11 bases. The source of this sequence is a woman aged 18-30 years who had recovered from COVID-19. Source material: PBMCs or T cells enriched from blood (not recorded which). CDR3 amino acids: CASSSPGQGDEQFF. The CDR3 nucleotides are TGTGCCAGCAGCTCCCCGGGACAGGGGGATGAGCAGTTCTTC.